This T cell receptor (beta chain) was profiled in a study of blood T cell repertoires in COVID-19. Across the whole study: Italy, Spain and the United States were the sources of the convalescent and acute COVID-19 samples.

The germline V gene encodes CDR1 MDHEN and CDR2 SYDVKM. CDR3 size: 16 residues. Unmatched junction bases numbered 10, after V lost 4 bases and J lost 2 bases. Clones were sequenced by immunoSEQ multiplex PCR, and TCRdb holds only the in-frame ones, with some missing. This table holds fewer than 450,000 clones, roughly 90% found once. Source material: peripheral blood. The receptor's source is a woman in her 70s with COVID-19, enrolled during active disease. V usage is TRBV28 and J usage is TRBJ1-2, with TRBD1 identical over 7 bases. The CDR3 reads CASSSAEQGGNYGYTF. In DNA form, the CDR3 reads TGTGCCAGCAGTTCGGCCGAGCAGGGGGGAAACTATGGCTACACCTTC.